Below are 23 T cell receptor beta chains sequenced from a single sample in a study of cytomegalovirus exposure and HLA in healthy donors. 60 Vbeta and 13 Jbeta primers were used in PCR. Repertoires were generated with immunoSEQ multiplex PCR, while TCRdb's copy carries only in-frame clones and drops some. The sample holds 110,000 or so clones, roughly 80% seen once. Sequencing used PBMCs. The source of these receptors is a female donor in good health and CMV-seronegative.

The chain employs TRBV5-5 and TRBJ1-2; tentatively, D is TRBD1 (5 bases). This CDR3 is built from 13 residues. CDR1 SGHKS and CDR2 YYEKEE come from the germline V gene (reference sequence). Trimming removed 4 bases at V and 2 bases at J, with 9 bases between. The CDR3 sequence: CASSMAGNYGYTF. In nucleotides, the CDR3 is TGTGCCAGCAGCATGGCAGGGAACTATGGCTACACCTTC.

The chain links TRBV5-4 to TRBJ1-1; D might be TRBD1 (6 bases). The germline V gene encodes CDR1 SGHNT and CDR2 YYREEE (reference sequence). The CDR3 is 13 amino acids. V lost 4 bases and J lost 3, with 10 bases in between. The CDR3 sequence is CASSIRTDTEAFF. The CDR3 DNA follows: TGTGCCAGCAGCATAAGGACAGACACTGAAGCTTTCTTT.

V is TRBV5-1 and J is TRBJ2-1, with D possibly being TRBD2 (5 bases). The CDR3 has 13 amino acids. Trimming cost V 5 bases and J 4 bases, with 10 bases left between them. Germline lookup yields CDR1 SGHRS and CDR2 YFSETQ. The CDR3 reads CASRMPGYNEQFF. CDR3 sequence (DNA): TGCGCCAGCAGGATGCCGGGGTACAATGAGCAGTTCTTC.

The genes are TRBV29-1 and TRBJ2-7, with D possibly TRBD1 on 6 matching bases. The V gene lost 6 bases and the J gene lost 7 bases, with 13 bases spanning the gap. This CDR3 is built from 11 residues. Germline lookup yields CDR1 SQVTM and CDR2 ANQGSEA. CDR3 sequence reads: CSVAQGREQYF. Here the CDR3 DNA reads TGCAGCGTAGCACAGGGCAGGGAGCAGTACTTC.

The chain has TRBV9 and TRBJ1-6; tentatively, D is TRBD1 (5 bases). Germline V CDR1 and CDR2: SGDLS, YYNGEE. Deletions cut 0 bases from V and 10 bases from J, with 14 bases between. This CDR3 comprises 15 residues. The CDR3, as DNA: TGTGCCAGCAGCGTAGAACAGGCCTGGGGATCACCCCTCCACTTT. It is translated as CASSVEQAWGSPLHF.

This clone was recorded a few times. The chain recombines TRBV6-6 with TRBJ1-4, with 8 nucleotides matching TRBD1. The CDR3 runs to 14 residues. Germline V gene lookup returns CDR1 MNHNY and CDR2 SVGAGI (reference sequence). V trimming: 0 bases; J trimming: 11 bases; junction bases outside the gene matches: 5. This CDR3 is CASSYSGQGDKLFF. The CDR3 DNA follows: TGTGCCAGCAGTTACTCAGGACAGGGTGACAAACTGTTTTTT.

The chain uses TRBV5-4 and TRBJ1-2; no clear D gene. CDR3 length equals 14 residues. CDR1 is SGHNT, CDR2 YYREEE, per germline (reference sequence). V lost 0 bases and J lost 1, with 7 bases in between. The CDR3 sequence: CASSLEVSNYGYTF. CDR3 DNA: TGTGCCAGCAGCTTGGAAGTGAGTAACTATGGCTACACCTTC.

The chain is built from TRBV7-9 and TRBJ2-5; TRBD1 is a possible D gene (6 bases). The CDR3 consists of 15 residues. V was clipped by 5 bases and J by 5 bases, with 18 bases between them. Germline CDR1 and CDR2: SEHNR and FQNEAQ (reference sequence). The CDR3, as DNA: TGTGCCAGCAGCCCCCGGGACACCAAGGGGGAGACCCAGTACTTC. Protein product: CASSPRDTKGETQYF.

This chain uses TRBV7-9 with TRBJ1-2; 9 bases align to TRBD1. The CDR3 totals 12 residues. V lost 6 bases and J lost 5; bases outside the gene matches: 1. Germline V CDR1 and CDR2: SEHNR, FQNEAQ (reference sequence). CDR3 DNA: TGTGCCAGCAGGGGACAGGGATATGGCTACACCTTC. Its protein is CASRGQGYGYTF.

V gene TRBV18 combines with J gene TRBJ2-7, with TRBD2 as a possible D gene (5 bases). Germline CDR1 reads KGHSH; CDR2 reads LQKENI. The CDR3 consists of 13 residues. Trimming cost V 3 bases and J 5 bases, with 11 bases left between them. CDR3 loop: CASSPGIKDEQYF. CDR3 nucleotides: TGTGCCAGCTCACCCGGGATCAAGGACGAGCAGTACTTC.

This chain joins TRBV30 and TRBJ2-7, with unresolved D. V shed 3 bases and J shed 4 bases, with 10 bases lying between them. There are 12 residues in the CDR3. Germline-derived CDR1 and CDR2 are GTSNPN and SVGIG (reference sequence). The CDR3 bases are TGTGCCTGGAGCGCTGCACTTTACGAGCAGTACTTC. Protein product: CAWSAALYEQYF.

CDR3 in amino acids: CASSMNRAPQPRSPTTQYF. Written as DNA, the CDR3 is TGTGCCAGTAGTATGAACAGGGCTCCCCAACCCAGGTCACCCACTACGCAGTATTTT. The chain combines TRBV19 with TRBJ2-3, with D tentatively TRBD1 (6 bases). Germline lookup yields CDR1 LNHDA and CDR2 SQIVND (reference sequence). The V gene lost 3 bases and the J gene lost 8 bases, with 30 bases spanning the gap. The CDR3 runs 19 residues.

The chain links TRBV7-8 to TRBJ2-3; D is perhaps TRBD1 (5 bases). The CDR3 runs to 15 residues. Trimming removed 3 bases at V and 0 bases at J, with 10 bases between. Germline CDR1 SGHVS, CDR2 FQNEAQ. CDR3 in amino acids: CASSFLDTSTDTQYF. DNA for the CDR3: TGTGCCAGCAGCTTTTTGGACACCAGCACAGATACGCAGTATTTT. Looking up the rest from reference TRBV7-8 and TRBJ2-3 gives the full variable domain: GAGVSQSPRYKVAKRGQDVALRCDPISGHVSLFWYQQALGQGPEFLTYFQNEAQLDKSGLPSDRFFAERPEGSVSTLKIQRTQQEDSAVYLCASSFLDTSTDTQYFGPGTRLTVL.

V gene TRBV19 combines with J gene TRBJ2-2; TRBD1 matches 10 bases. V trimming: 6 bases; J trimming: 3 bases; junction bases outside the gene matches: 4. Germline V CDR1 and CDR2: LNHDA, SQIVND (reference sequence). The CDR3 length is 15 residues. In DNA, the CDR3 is TGTGCCAGTAGCGACAGGGGGCGGTACACCGGGGAGCTGTTTTTT. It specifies CASSDRGRYTGELFF.

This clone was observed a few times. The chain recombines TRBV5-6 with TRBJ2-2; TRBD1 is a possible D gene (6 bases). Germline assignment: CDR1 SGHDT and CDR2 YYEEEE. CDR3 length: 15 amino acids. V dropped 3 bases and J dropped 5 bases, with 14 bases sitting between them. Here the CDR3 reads CASSSTGQNTGELFF. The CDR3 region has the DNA TGTGCCAGCAGCTCAACAGGGCAGAATACCGGGGAGCTGTTTTTT.

The CDR3 DNA reads as TGTGCCTGGAGGAGAACGGGAGACAATGAGCAGTTCTTC. Translating it yields CAWRRTGDNEQFF. The genes are TRBV30 and TRBJ2-1, with D maybe TRBD2 (6 bases). The CDR3 contains 13 residues. Deletions cut 3 bases from V and 5 bases from J, with 11 bases between. Germline CDR1 reads GTSNPN; CDR2 reads SVGIG (reference sequence). The full variable domain, in which reference TRBV30 and TRBJ2-1 provide the parts outside the CDR3, is SQTIHQWPATLVQPVGSPLSLECTVEGTSNPNLYWYRQAAGRGLQLLFYSVGIGQISSEVPQNLSASRPQDRQFILSSKKLLLSDSGFYLCAWRRTGDNEQFFGPGTRLTVL.

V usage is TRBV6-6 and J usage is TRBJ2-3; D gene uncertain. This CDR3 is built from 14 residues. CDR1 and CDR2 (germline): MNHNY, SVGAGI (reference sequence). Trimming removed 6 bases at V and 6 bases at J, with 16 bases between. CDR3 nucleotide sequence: TGTGCCAGCAGCCGTAAAATACTCGCCGATACGCAGTATTTT. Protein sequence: CASSRKILADTQYF.

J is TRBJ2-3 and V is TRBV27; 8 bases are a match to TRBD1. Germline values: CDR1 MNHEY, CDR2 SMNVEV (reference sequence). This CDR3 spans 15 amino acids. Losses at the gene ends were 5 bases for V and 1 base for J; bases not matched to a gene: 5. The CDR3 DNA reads TGTGCCAGCAGTCGCGACAGGGGAGGCACAGATACGCAGTATTTT. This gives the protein CASSRDRGGTDTQYF.

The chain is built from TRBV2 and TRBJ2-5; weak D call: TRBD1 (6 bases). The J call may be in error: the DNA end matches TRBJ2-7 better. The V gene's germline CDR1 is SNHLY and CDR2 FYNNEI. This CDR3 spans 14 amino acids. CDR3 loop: CASSAGRGAYEQYF. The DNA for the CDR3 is TGTGCCAGCAGTGCAGGCAGGGGAGCCTACGAGCAGTACTTC.

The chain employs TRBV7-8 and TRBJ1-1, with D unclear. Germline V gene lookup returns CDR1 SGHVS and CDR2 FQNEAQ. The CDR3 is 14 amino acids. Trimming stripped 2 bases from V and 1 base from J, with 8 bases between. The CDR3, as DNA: TGTGCCAGCAGCTTAATAACAGAGAACACTGAAGCTTTCTTT. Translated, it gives CASSLITENTEAFF.

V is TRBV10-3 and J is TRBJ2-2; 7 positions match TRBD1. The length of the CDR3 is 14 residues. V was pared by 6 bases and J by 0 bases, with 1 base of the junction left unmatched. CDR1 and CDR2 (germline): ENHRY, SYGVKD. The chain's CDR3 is CAIRGTANTGELFF. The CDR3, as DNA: TGTGCCATCAGGGGGACAGCGAACACCGGGGAGCTGTTTTTT.

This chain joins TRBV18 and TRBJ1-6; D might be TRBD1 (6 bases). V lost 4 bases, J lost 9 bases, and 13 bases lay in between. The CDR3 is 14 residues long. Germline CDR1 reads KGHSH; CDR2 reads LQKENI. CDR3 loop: CASSQTGLGSPLHF. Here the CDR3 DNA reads TGTGCCAGCTCACAAACAGGGTTGGGTTCACCCCTCCACTTT.

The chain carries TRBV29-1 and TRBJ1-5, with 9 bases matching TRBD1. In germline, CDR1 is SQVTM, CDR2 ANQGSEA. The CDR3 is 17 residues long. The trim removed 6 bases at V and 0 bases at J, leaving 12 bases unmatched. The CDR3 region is CSVAGTGSLYSNQPQHF. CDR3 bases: TGCAGCGTCGCCGGGACAGGGAGCCTATATAGCAATCAGCCCCAGCATTTT.